This T cell receptor beta chain was sequenced for a study of immune evolution from preneoplasia to lung adenocarcinoma. Findings and caveats of the study: Normal lung had highest clonality; later lesions appeared denser, more diverse. Top clone share appeared to fall from AAH through AIS, MIA, adenocarcinoma.

With respect to this clone: Its antigen is still unknown.

Each case's diagnosis was confirmed by two pathologists on H&E. Sequencing used immunoSEQ multiplex PCR; TCRdb keeps in-frame clones, though not all of them. The table lists 9,500 or so clones, 75% to 85% of them singletons, with approximately 4.4% in the top ten. CDR1 is SGHVS and CDR2 is FNYEAQ in the germline V gene. Trimming left V 3 bases short and J 8 bases short, with 13 bases between. There are 13 residues in the CDR3. The V gene is TRBV7-6, the J gene TRBJ1-2; possibly TRBD1 for D (5 bases). Material for sequencing was FFPE minimally invasive lung adenocarcinoma tissue. The sequence came from a person aged 65 to 85 with lung adenocarcinoma. The DNA for the CDR3 is TGTGCCAGCAGCTTTTACGGGGGTGACGGCTACACCTTC. Its translation: CASSFYGGDGYTF.